This T cell receptor beta chain was sequenced in a study of chemoradiotherapy in HPV16-positive cancers. Study findings and constraints: In HPV16-positive patients, HPV-responsive T-cell expansion tracked better recurrence-free survival.

Turning to this clone: The antigen remains unidentified.

The protocol was immunoSEQ multiplex PCR, while the TCRdb copy is restricted to in-frame clones and leaves out a portion. The sample holds roughly 11,000 clones, 60% to 85% seen once. The CDR3 covers 15 residues. V lost 1 base, J lost 7 bases, and 10 bases stayed unmatched. The germline V gene has CDR1 SGHRS and CDR2 YFSETQ. This chain links TRBV5-1 with TRBJ1-2; 7 bases line up with TRBD1. The specimen was taken from a patient who underwent chemoradiotherapy. The sequence derives from a human donor with HPV-associated anogenital cancer. The CDR3 loop is CASSLTRQGSGGYTF. CDR3 in DNA: TGCGCCAGCAGCTTGACCAGACAGGGAAGTGGTGGCTACACCTTC.